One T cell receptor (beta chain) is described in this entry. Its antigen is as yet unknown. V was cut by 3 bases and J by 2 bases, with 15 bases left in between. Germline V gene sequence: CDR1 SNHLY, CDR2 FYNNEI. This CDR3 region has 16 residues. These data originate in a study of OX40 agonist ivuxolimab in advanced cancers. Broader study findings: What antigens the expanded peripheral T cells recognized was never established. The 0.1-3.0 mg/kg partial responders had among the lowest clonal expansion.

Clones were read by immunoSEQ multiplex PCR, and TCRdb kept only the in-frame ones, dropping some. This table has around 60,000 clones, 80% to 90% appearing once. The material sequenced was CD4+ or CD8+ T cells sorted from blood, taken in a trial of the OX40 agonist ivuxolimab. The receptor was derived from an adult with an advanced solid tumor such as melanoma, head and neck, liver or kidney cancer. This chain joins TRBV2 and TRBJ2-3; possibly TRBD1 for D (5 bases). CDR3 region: CASSEGGHLPTDTQYF. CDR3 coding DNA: TGTGCCAGCAGTGAGGGTGGACACCTCCCCACAGATACGCAGTATTTT.